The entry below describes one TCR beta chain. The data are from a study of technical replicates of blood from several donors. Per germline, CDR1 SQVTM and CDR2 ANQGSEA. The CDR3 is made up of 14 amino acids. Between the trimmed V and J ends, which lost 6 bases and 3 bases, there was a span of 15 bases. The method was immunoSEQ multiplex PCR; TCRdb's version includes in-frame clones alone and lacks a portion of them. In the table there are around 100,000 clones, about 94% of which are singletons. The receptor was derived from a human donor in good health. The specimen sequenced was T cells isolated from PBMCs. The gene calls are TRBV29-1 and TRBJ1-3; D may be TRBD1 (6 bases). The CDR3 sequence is CSVPSTGDGNTIYF. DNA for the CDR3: TGCAGCGTCCCGTCGACAGGTGATGGAAACACCATATATTTT.